A single sample is the source of the 3 T cell receptor beta chains below, sequenced in a study of blood T cell repertoires in COVID-19. Here immunoSEQ multiplex PCR was the method, and the copy in TCRdb shows in-frame clones only, minus some. The sample includes 150,000 or so clones, 60% to 80% of them seen just once. Sequencing was carried out using peripheral blood. These receptors all stem from a woman aged 50 to 60 with active or convalescent COVID-19.

V gene TRBV28 combines with J gene TRBJ1-1; possibly TRBD1 for D (5 bases). CDR1 and CDR2 (germline): MDHEN, SYDVKM. Trimming stripped 5 bases from V and 3 bases from J, with 16 bases between. CDR3 size: 15 residues. The DNA for the CDR3 is TGTGCCAGCAGTCCCAATTGGGGGGGTGACACTGAAGCTTTCTTT. Its protein is CASSPNWGGDTEAFF. The full variable domain, its missing parts supplied by reference TRBV28 and TRBJ1-1, is DVKVTQSSRYLVKRTGEKVFLECVQDMDHENMFWYRQDPGLGLRLIYFSYDVKMKEKGDIPEGYSVSREKKERFSLILESASTNQTSMYLCASSPNWGGDTEAFFGQGTRLTVV.

This sequence joins TRBV5-4 and TRBJ2-5, with 10 bases fitting TRBD2. The CDR3 covers 16 residues. Germline trimming cut 1 base from V and 4 bases from J; bases unmatched to any gene: 7. Germline CDR1 is SGHNT and CDR2 is YYREEE (reference sequence). The CDR3 DNA reads as TGTGCCAGCAGCTTGCCTTATAGCGGGGGGTCAGAGACCCAGTACTTC. This translates into CASSLPYSGGSETQYF.

The chain joins TRBV7-9 to TRBJ2-5; 7 positions match TRBD2. This CDR3 region has 14 residues. CDR1 is SEHNR and CDR2 is FQNEAQ in the germline V gene (reference sequence). Trimming at V came to 0 bases and at J to 3 bases, leaving 1 base not matched to a gene. The DNA of the CDR3 is TGTGCCAGCAGCTTAGCCGGGGGGAAAGAGACCCAGTACTTC. Translation gives CASSLAGGKETQYF.